These 3 T cell receptor beta chains share one sample of origin, sequenced in a study of T cell responses to AZD1222 COVID-19 vaccine. Libraries were prepared by immunoSEQ multiplex PCR; TCRdb keeps only in-frame clonotypes and omits some of them. The table lists about 180,000 clones, about 90% of them singletons, with approximately 0.5% in the top ten. The source was peripheral blood, collected on day 0 of AZD1222 vaccination. The receptors were sampled from an adult in good health.

The genes are TRBV21-1 and TRBJ2-7; the listed D gene, TRBD1, was not tested against the DNA. TRBV21-1 is deemed a pseudogene. The CDR3 loop spans 15 amino acids. The CDR3 DNA reads as TGTGCCAGCAGGCGTGGAGGGACAGGGGAAAACGAGCAGTACTTC. Translation: CASRRGGTGENEQYF.

In DNA form, the CDR3 reads TGTGCCAGCAGTAGGCGGACACGGCAAGAGACCCAGTACTTC. The encoded protein is CASSRRTRQETQYF. This chain uses TRBV6-5 with TRBJ2-5; possible D gene TRBD1, 5 bases. The CDR3 is 14 residues long. Trimming cost V 5 bases and J 2 bases, with 12 bases left between them. Germline values: CDR1 MNHEY, CDR2 SVGAGI.

The chain links TRBV7-2 to TRBJ2-7; TRBD1 or TRBD2 may be the D gene (7 bases each). The length of the CDR3 is 15 residues. CDR1 is SGHTA, CDR2 FQGNSA, per germline. V was trimmed by 3 bases and J by 3 bases, leaving 15 bases between them. Written as DNA, the CDR3 is TGTGCCAGCAGCTTCCTCAGGGGGGGAGACTACGAGCAGTACTTC. Residues: CASSFLRGGDYEQYF.